This T cell receptor beta chain was documented in a study of HIV-infected patients and healthy controls. Germline loops: CDR1 DFQATT, CDR2 SNEGSKA (reference sequence). J lost 2 bases, V lost 2 bases, and 5 bases had no gene match. CDR3 length: 15 amino acids. Each CDR3 protein is one row after TCRdb ran MiXCR on the 5' RACE reads. The sample yields about 70,000 distinct CDR3 sequences, less than 20% seen once. This clonotype was recorded at least ten times. The gene calls are TRBV20-1 and TRBJ1-5, with 8 bases matching TRBD1. The receptor was isolated from a human donor in good health. The specimen was CD4+ T cells from blood. CDR3 amino acids: CSARRQGFGNQPQHF. The CDR3 nucleotides read TGCAGTGCTAGAAGACAGGGGTTCGGCAATCAGCCCCAGCATTTT.